This T cell receptor beta chain comes out of a study of blood T cell repertoires in COVID-19. On the study more broadly: Acute and convalescent COVID-19 samples came from the United States, Italy and Spain.

Here immunoSEQ multiplex PCR was the method, and the copy in TCRdb shows in-frame clones only, minus some. The data contain around 95,000 clones, 88% of them singletons. Germline values: CDR1 SEHNR, CDR2 FQNEAQ (reference sequence). This CDR3 contains 14 residues. V was clipped by 3 bases and J by 4 bases, with 13 bases between them. This TCR was recovered from a human donor in a cohort sampled during active COVID-19. Specimen: peripheral blood. This chain joins TRBV7-9 and TRBJ2-7, with D maybe TRBD2 (6 bases). In nucleotides, the CDR3 is TGTGCCAGCAGCTTTGGAGGGGTGGCGTACGAGCAGTACTTC. It specifies CASSFGGVAYEQYF.